Listed here are 12 T cell receptor beta chains from one sample, sequenced in a study of T cell repertoires in cytomegalovirus infection. Their cognate antigens are unknown. One entry per CDR3 protein results from TCRdb running MiXCR on the reads. This table holds about 700,000 distinct CDR3 sequences, around 35% found once. This specimen was cultured PBMCs, taken from culture after CMV antigen stimulation. The receptors stem from a human donor in good health (CMV status not recorded). Some clones in this sample may be carry-over from other donors' samples.

In this sample, this clonotype turned up once. The rearrangement links TRBV28 to TRBJ1-1; D is unresolved. Trimming took off 8 bases at V and 4 bases at J, with 20 bases between the two ends. The CDR3 is 15 amino acids. Germline V CDR1 and CDR2: MDHEN, SYDVKM. CDR3 protein: CASCPGSVGSTEAFF. As DNA, the CDR3 is TGTGCCAGCTGCCCGGGGAGTGTGGGCAGCACTGAAGCTTTCTTT.

J is TRBJ2-5 and V is TRBV20-1; D gene ambiguous. Trimming removed 0 bases from V and 3 bases from J, with 14 bases in between. This CDR3 region has 15 residues. Germline loops: CDR1 DFQATT, CDR2 SNEGSKA (reference sequence). The chain's CDR3 is CSARDLQVRKETQYF. The CDR3 DNA follows: TGCAGTGCTAGAGATCTGCAAGTCCGGAAAGAGACCCAGTACTTC.

This chain uses TRBV7-9 with TRBJ2-7; possibly TRBD2 for D (5 bases). The CDR3 sequence is 13 residues long. Looked up from germline, CDR1 is SEHNR and CDR2 is FQNEAQ (reference sequence). Trimming shortened V by 5 bases and J by 6 bases, and 14 bases separated the two germline ends. CDR3 DNA: TGTGCCAGCAGCGACATCACTAGTCTCGAGCAGTACTTC. Its protein product is CASSDITSLEQYF.

This clonotype occurred a few times. This chain joins TRBV4-3 and TRBJ2-7; D possibly corresponds to TRBD2 (5 bases). The germline gives CDR1 LGHNA, CDR2 YSLEER. There are 15 residues in the CDR3. V dropped 4 bases and J dropped 3 bases, with 16 bases sitting between them. This chain's CDR3 is CASSPNWGVLYEQYF. In DNA form, the CDR3 reads TGCGCCAGCAGCCCGAATTGGGGAGTTCTCTACGAGCAGTACTTC.

This clonotype showed up just a few times. The rearrangement links TRBV11-2 to TRBJ1-6, with D possibly matching TRBD1 (5 bases). V lost 3 bases and J lost 15, with 12 bases in between. The CDR3 is 12 residues long. Looked up from germline, CDR1 is SGHAT and CDR2 is FQNNGV. The CDR3 DNA sequence: TGTGCCAGCAGCTTCCAAGGGGAGCGCCTCCACTTT. This translates into CASSFQGERLHF.

The chain uses TRBV20-1 and TRBJ1-4; D is undetermined. Germline V gene data show CDR1 as DFQATT and CDR2 as SNEGSKA (reference sequence). The CDR3 extends over 15 amino acids. Trimming removed 4 bases from V and 7 bases from J, with 19 bases in between. CDR3 bases: TGCAGTGCTAATCCCGCCCCAGGATCAGGTGAAAAACTGTTTTTT. It specifies CSANPAPGSGEKLFF.

The V and J genes are TRBV2 and TRBJ2-5; D is perhaps TRBD1 (6 bases). The CDR3 contains 14 residues. Germline lookup yields CDR1 SNHLY and CDR2 FYNNEI. The V gene lost 3 bases and the J gene lost 4 bases, with 12 bases spanning the gap. CDR3 coding DNA: TGTGCCAGCAGTGAGACCCAGGGGTCAGAGACCCAGTACTTC. It yields the protein CASSETQGSETQYF.

This rearrangement joins TRBV7-2 to TRBJ2-4; no reliable D call. The ends were cut back, 5 bases at V and 0 bases at J, with 8 bases in the middle. CDR1 SGHTA and CDR2 FQGNSA come from the germline V gene. This CDR3 comprises 14 residues. The DNA for the CDR3 is TGTGCCAGCAGCCCGTTAGTAGCCAAAAACATTCAGTACTTC. Its translation is CASSPLVAKNIQYF.

The genes are TRBV10-3 and TRBJ2-3, with 9 positions matching TRBD2. Per the germline V gene, CDR1 is ENHRY and CDR2 is SYGVKD. V lost 6 bases to trimming and J lost 1 base; unmatched junction nucleotides: 2. The CDR3 contains 14 residues. CDR3 DNA: TGTGCCATCAGGTGGACTAGCGGCACAGATACGCAGTATTTT. Translating it yields CAIRWTSGTDTQYF.

In this sample, this clonotype turned up a few times. The chain recombines TRBV6-1 with TRBJ2-7; D is ambiguous. Trimming removed 0 bases from V and 2 bases from J, with 11 bases in between. CDR1 is MNHNS, CDR2 SASEGT, per germline. The CDR3 has 15 amino acids. The CDR3 nucleotides read TGTGCCAGCAGTGAAGCGCTTCTTGGCGCCTACGAGCAGTACTTC. As protein: CASSEALLGAYEQYF.

There are a few counts of this clonotype. The genes are TRBV19 and TRBJ2-2; D perhaps matches TRBD1 (6 bases). V was cut by 9 bases and J by 4 bases, with 15 bases left in between. CDR1 is LNHDA and CDR2 is SQIVND in the germline V gene (reference sequence). This CDR3 comprises 14 residues. The CDR3 DNA reads TGTGCCAGCCAGGGGACCGAAGTCACCGGGGAGCTGTTTTTT. The encoded protein is CASQGTEVTGELFF.

The chain combines TRBV18 with TRBJ1-4, with D perhaps matching TRBD1 (5 bases). The ends were cut back, 2 bases at V and 3 bases at J, with 13 bases in the middle. CDR1 is KGHSH, CDR2 LQKENI, per germline. The length of the CDR3 is 16 residues. The CDR3 is CASSPYVPGPNEKLFF. CDR3 sequence (DNA): TGTGCCAGCTCACCATACGTCCCGGGACCTAATGAAAAACTGTTTTTT. The complete variable domain, with remaining parts taken from reference TRBV18 and TRBJ1-4, reads NAGVMQNPRHLVRRRGQEARLRCSPMKGHSHVYWYRQLPEEGLKFMVYLQKENIIDESGMPKERFSAEFPKEGPSILRIQQVVRGDSAAYFCASSPYVPGPNEKLFFGSGTQLSVL.